The source of this T cell receptor beta chain is a study of human T cells and chemical hapten exposure. Study-wide context: Alopecia areata, totalis and universalis patients, mostly female, were included.

About this clonotype itself: Its specificity is not known.

During construction of the library, unique molecular identifiers were attached to individual cDNA molecules for quantitative, reproducible TCR counting. TCRdb ran MiXCR on the RACE reads and lists one entry per CDR3 protein. The profile shows roughly 380,000 distinct CDR3 sequences, nearly 5% of them singletons. CDR3 size: 14 residues. Germline V gene lookup returns CDR1 DFQATT and CDR2 SNEGSKA (reference sequence). Trimming pared 5 bases from V and 5 bases from J, leaving 17 bases between. Regarding time point: patch test 1, 2 weeks after DPC sensitization. The treatment was: therapeutic diphenylcyclopropenone sensitization with weekly scalp DPC. The study's findings and limits: The study found that DPC sensitization did not change TCRs above 1 in 1000 frequency. Expanded TCRs clustered into significantly more large CDR3 similarity groups than controls, the analysis revealed.

Specimen: whole blood, collected in connection with sensitization to the hapten diphenylcyclopropenone (DPC). This receptor was obtained from a woman between 50 and 59 years old with alopecia areata. Some clones in this sample may be carry-over from other donors' samples. The rearrangement uses TRBV20-1 and TRBJ2-3; D remains unclear. The CDR3 nucleotides read TGCAGTGCTTTCCGTCGAGCCCAAGGAGATACGCAGTATTTT. This encodes CSAFRRAQGDTQYF.